The entry below describes one T cell receptor (beta chain). This receptor's antigen is unknown. There are no base qualities to consult, and no much larger clone falls within one base. The data were taken from a study of blood T cell repertoires in COVID-19 (dated by TCRdb to 2020 to 2022). Some background on the complete study: The collaborator samples originated in the United States, Italy and Spain and spanned the acute and convalescent phases of COVID-19. The prospective study material was composed of cDNA or gDNA derived from T cells, B-cell-depleted T cells, or PBMCs. Deeply sampled blood TCRbeta repertoires from subjects exposed to, actively infected with, or recovered from COVID-19 were included in the dataset. The repertoires were made available in a free public database intended to serve as a resource for research on the immune response to SARS-CoV-2. The samples were drawn from two sources: the first 160 participants of the ongoing ImmuneRACE study, and 1,200 or so subjects contributed by 6 global collaborators. Nearly every sample came with metadata listing a de-identified subject ID, COVID-19 status, age in years and sex. Where available, HLA class I and class II types were taken from metadata supplied by the sample provider and were not determined by assay-based typing. The full study reports these points: How much clinical and demographic metadata was included differed by source and by participant, and the metadata was provided uncurated.

The collaborating institutions used their own protocols to collect whole blood in K2EDTA tubes. For TCRbeta analysis, collaborator samples were shipped as frozen whole blood, as isolated PBMCs, or as DNA extracted from either sample type. Measured from the cysteine to the phenylalanine, the CDR3 is 14 residues long. Only the CDR3 portion is preserved as DNA: 42 bases, with reading frame beginning at the first base. V is pared back by 3 bases and J by 2 bases, with 8 bases lying between the germline termini. The germline V gene sets CDR1 to SGHRS and CDR2 to YFSETQ. TCRbeta CDR3 regions were amplified from genomic DNA by means of the immunoSEQ Assay, a bias-controlled multiplex PCR. On the authors' methods: The number of nucleated cells in each sample was estimated from the amplification of reference gene primers within the assay. To quantify the absolute abundance of each unique TCRbeta CDR3 rearrangement, sequence reads were collapsed and filtered. Productive Simpson clonality was computed per sample as the square root of Simpson's diversity index over productive rearrangements. TCRdb provides this immuneACCESS table in a form limited to in-frame rearrangements. Some clones are lacking; in checked studies, under half of them reflect an unresolved V gene, and why the rest are absent is not known. That table is the source of V, J and clone size, and D and trimming were worked out from the DNA. Within this sample are 150,000 or so clones, with about 88% of them counted one time only. The ten most abundant clones make up approximately 18% of the sample.

Source material: peripheral blood. The receptor chain draws on TRBV5-1 and TRBJ2-2, with TRBD2 perhaps the D gene, on 5 matching bases. The clonotype originates from a woman of 80 years or more with acute or convalescent COVID-19. CDR3 protein: CASSSSGNTGELFF. The sequenced DNA: TGCGCCAGCAGCTCAAGCGGAAACACCGGGGAGCTGTTTTTT.